These 20 T cell receptor beta chains originate from one sample sequenced in a study of tumor and adjacent non-tumor tissue in lung cancer. A modified ARM-PCR protocol with three rounds of nested PCR amplified TCRbeta. Using its own MiXCR run on the multiplex PCR reads, TCRdb lists one record per CDR3 protein. The sample gives about 90,000 distinct CDR3 sequences, 65% to 80% of which show up once; 20% to 25% is in the top ten. No cell sorting was done before RNA was extracted from the tissue. This non-tumor lung sample came from over 3 cm beyond the tumor edge. Sequencing was performed on distant non-tumor lung tissue. These receptor sequences come from a woman aged 50 to 60 with non-small cell lung cancer.

This chain links TRBV4-1 with TRBJ2-3; D gene unclear. Germline V gene sequence: CDR1 MGHRA, CDR2 YSYEKL. The CDR3 has 14 residues. V was shortened by 5 bases and J by 12 bases, with 21 bases between the two germline ends. In DNA form, the CDR3 reads TGCGCCAGCAGCTACGGGCCAAGCACATATATACAGTATTTT. It specifies CASSYGPSTYIQYF.

Comment on this clonotype: This CDR3 is missing its conserved last phenylalanine or tryptophan, likely due to a read error. V is TRBV25-1 and J is TRBJ2-7; D is possibly TRBD2 (5 bases). V lost 3 bases and J lost 6, with 12 bases in between. The CDR3 covers 13 residues. Germline lookup yields CDR1 MGHDK and CDR2 SYGVNS. The DNA for the CDR3 is TGTGCCAGCAGTGACAGGACTGGCCTCGAGCAGTACATC. Protein sequence: CASSDRTGLEQYI.

Note on this clonotype: The final CDR3 position lacks the conserved phenylalanine or tryptophan, pointing to a likely read error. The CDR3 DNA reads as TGTGCCACCCGCCCGGGGAAGGGAGAGACCCAGTACATC. Protein: CATRPGKGETQYI. The chain uses TRBV10-3 and TRBJ2-5, with D possibly TRBD2 on 5 matching bases. The V gene lost 10 bases and the J gene lost 4 bases, with 16 bases spanning the gap. From germline, CDR1 is ENHRY and CDR2 SYGVKD. This CDR3 contains 13 residues.

Points on this clonotype: Likely a read error: the CDR3 ends without its conserved phenylalanine or tryptophan. This CDR3 is CASSRTGQGTGEQYS. CDR3 DNA: TGTGCCAGCAGCCGCACCGGACAGGGAACGGGCGAACAGTACTCA. The genes are TRBV6-6 and TRBJ2-7; 8 nucleotides align to TRBD1. The CDR3 totals 15 residues. With 6 bases clipped from V and 10 bases from J, the junction kept 17 bases outside the gene matches. The germline V gene encodes CDR1 MNHNY and CDR2 SVGAGI (reference sequence).

Concerning this clonotype itself: Since the CDR3 does not end with the conserved phenylalanine or tryptophan, this likely comes from a read error. The chain combines TRBV11-3 with TRBJ2-7, with 7 bases matching TRBD2. The length of the CDR3 is 15 residues. Germline V lookup: CDR1 SGHNT, CDR2 YENEEA. Losses at the gene ends were 5 bases for V and 8 bases for J; bases not matched to a gene: 15. The CDR3 DNA is TGTGCCAGCAGCCCCCTTGAAGGAGCGGGGTGCAAGCAGTACTCC. Translating gives CASSPLEGAGCKQYS.

The sample holds many counts of this clonotype. The chain recombines TRBV28 with TRBJ2-7, with TRBD2 matching over 11 bases. The CDR3 consists of 14 residues. Germline-derived CDR1 and CDR2 are MDHEN and SYDVKM. With V trimmed by 6 bases and J by 3 bases, 4 bases remained unmatched. The chain's CDR3 is CASSPGTSGYEQYF. The CDR3 DNA reads as TGTGCCAGCAGCCCCGGGACTAGCGGCTACGAGCAGTACTTC.

The chain joins TRBV4-1 to TRBJ2-7, with TRBD2 matching over 8 bases. CDR1 is MGHRA, CDR2 YSYEKL, per germline. V was clipped by 8 bases and J by 3 bases; unmatched bases: 9. This CDR3 is 14 amino acids long. The DNA for the CDR3 is TGCGCCAGCGGTCAATACCGGGGGGGCTACGAGCAGTACTTC. Encoded protein: CASGQYRGGYEQYF.

With regard to this clonotype: In this CDR3 the conserved last residue, phenylalanine or tryptophan, is missing, so a read error is likely. The chain joins TRBV4-2 to TRBJ2-7; 9 nucleotides line up with TRBD1. The CDR3 covers 13 residues. Germline CDR1 is LGHNA and CDR2 is YNFKEQ. The chain's CDR3 is CASSTGGSYAQYI. CDR3 nucleotides: TGTGCCAGTAGTACAGGGGGCTCCTACGCGCAGTACATC.

Comments on this clonotype: At one end, the junction sequence differs from germline, possibly due to a read error. This chain joins TRBV11-2 and TRBJ2-1, with a possible D match to TRBD1 (5 bases). Germline V CDR1 and CDR2: SGHAT, FQNNGV. The CDR3 consists of 14 residues. The CDR3 DNA is TGTGCCAGCAGCTTTGGCAGTGCCGACAGTGAACAGCTCTTC. Residues: CASSFGSADSEQLF.

This clonotype was recorded only once. This may arise from a read error, as a much more abundant clone is one base away. The rearrangement links TRBV21-1 to TRBJ1-1; TRBD1 was called by the table and not checked on the DNA. TRBV21-1 has pseudogene status. CDR3 size: 15 residues. CDR3 bases: TGTGCCAGCAACAAACGGGACGGGGAGAACACTGAAGCTTTCTTT. It codes for CASNKRDGENTEAFF.

This clonotype was found many times. The V and J genes are TRBV5-1 and TRBJ1-1; 7 bases are a match to TRBD1. The CDR3 has 15 amino acids. Trimming took 0 bases from V and 1 from J; bases not matched to a gene: 3. Germline V gives CDR1 SGHRS, CDR2 YFSETQ. The CDR3 sequence: CASSLVTGRNTEAFF. The CDR3 nucleotides read TGCGCCAGCAGCTTGGTGACAGGGCGGAACACTGAAGCTTTCTTT.

In the case of this clonotype: An end of the junction does not agree with germline; a read error may underlie this. The rearrangement joins TRBV6-5 to TRBJ2-7; possibly TRBD1 or TRBD2 for D (6 bases each). The CDR3 is made up of 13 amino acids. Looked up from germline, CDR1 is MNHEY and CDR2 is SVGAGI. CDR3 in amino acids: CAFSYSMGGEQYF. In DNA form, the CDR3 reads TGTGCCTTCAGTTACTCCATGGGGGGCGAGCAATACTTC.

As to this clonotype: This CDR3 fails to terminate in the conserved phenylalanine or tryptophan, so it likely reflects a read error. CDR3 coding DNA: TGTGCCAGCAGCCCGGCACGCGAGGAGAGTACAGATACGCAGTATTAT. Residues: CASSPAREESTDTQYY. The rearrangement joins TRBV4-2 to TRBJ2-3; D is unclear. The ends were cut back, 4 bases at V and 3 bases at J, with 17 bases in the middle. The CDR3 has 16 residues. Germline CDR1 is LGHNA and CDR2 is YNFKEQ.

In this sample, this clonotype turned up many times. This rearrangement joins TRBV20-1 to TRBJ2-2; D unresolved. Deletions cut 0 bases from V and 6 bases from J, with 5 bases between. Germline V CDR1 and CDR2: DFQATT, SNEGSKA (reference sequence). This CDR3 contains 12 residues. The CDR3 here is CSARDIPGELFF. The CDR3 DNA is TGCAGTGCTAGAGATATCCCCGGGGAGCTGTTTTTT.

As for this clonotype: One end of the junction does not line up with germline, which may come from a read error. The chain recombines TRBV4-2 with TRBJ2-7, with TRBD2 as a possible D gene (7 bases). Germline V CDR1 and CDR2: LGHNA, YNFKEQ. The CDR3 consists of 17 residues. The CDR3 loop reads CASSQKGGAYQTYEQYF. The CDR3 region has the DNA TGTGCCAGCAGCCAAAAGGGGGGGGCATACCAAACCTACGAGCAGTACTTT.

As to this clonotype: At one end, the junction sequence differs from germline, possibly due to a read error. CDR3 region: CSAMGLVFDEHYF. CDR3 in DNA: TGCAGCGCCATGGGACTAGTCTTCGACGAGCATTACTTC. The chain recombines TRBV29-1 with TRBJ2-7; 8 bases map to TRBD2. The CDR3 has 13 residues. Per germline, CDR1 SQVTM and CDR2 ANQGSEA.

The chain has TRBV14 and TRBJ2-1; tentative D call: TRBD2 (5 bases). Trimming took off 1 base at V and 9 bases at J, with 19 bases between the two ends. CDR1 and CDR2 (germline): SGHDN, FVKESK. The CDR3 spans 16 residues. The CDR3 coding sequence is TGTGCCAGCAGCCAAGTGGGAAGAGGGCTTCGCGCTGAGCAGTTCTTC. Translation: CASSQVGRGLRAEQFF.

As concerns this clonotype: Compared with germline, one end of the junction differs, possibly owing to a read error. The V call is TRBV6-2 or TRBV6-3, the J call TRBJ2-2; 13 bases agree with TRBD2. Germline loops: CDR1 MNHEY, CDR2 SVGEGT. The CDR3 is made up of 16 amino acids. In DNA, the CDR3 is TGTGTCAGCAGTACTGGACTAGCGGGAGTGGTAGGGGAGCTGCTTTTT. Its protein product is CVSSTGLAGVVGELLF.

This clonotype was recorded a few times. A much larger clonotype is one base distant, so this may be a read error. This rearrangement joins TRBV5-1 to TRBJ1-5, with a weak D call TRBD1 (6 bases). Between the trimmed V and J ends, which lost 3 bases and 2 bases, there was a span of 12 bases. This CDR3 comprises 15 residues. The V gene's germline CDR1 is SGHRS and CDR2 YFSETQ. Here the CDR3 DNA reads TGCGCCAGCAGCTACAGGGACCCGGGCAATCAGCCCCAGCATTTT. This encodes CASSYRDPGNQPQHF.

This clonotype was seen many times. The chain couples TRBV20-1 to TRBJ1-5, with D unresolved. CDR1 and CDR2 from the germline V gene are DFQATT and SNEGSKA (reference sequence). V was clipped by 0 bases and J by 6 bases, with 9 bases between them. The CDR3 loop spans 13 amino acids. This CDR3 is CSAREDQIQPQHF. CDR3 nucleotide sequence: TGCAGTGCTAGAGAGGATCAGATTCAGCCCCAGCATTTT.